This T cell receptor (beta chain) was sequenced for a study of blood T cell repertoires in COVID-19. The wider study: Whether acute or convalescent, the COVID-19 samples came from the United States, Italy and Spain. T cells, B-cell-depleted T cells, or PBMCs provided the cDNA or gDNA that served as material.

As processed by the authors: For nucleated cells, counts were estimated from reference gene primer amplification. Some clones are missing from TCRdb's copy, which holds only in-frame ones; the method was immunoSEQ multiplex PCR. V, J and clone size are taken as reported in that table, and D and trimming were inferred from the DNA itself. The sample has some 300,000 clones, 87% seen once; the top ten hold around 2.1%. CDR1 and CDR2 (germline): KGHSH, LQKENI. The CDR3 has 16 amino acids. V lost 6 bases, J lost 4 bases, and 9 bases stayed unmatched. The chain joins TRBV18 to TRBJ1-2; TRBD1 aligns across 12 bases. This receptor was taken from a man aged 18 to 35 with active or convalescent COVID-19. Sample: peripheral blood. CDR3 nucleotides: TGTGCCAGCTCGCCCGGGACAGGGGGCAGAGGCTATGGCTACACCTTC. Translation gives CASSPGTGGRGYGYTF.